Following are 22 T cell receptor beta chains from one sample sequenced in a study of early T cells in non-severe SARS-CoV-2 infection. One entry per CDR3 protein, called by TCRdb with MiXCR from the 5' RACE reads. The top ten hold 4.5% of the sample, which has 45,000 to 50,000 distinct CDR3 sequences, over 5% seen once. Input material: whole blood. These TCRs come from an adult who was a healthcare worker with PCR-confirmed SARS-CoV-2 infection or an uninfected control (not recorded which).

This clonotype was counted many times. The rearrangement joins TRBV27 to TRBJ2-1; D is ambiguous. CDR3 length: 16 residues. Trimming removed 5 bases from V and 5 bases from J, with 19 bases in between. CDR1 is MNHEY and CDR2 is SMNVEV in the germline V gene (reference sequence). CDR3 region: CASSPPGNIRHNEQFF. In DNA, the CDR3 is TGTGCCAGCAGTCCCCCCGGAAACATCCGCCACAATGAGCAGTTCTTC.

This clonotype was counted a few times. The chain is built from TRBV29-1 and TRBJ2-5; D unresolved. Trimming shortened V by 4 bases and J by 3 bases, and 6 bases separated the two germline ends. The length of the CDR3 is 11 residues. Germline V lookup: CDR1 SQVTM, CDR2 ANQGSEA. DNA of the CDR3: TGCAGCGTTGGGGAAAAAGAGACCCAGTACTTC. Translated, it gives CSVGEKETQYF. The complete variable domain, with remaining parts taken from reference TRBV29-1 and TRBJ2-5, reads SAVISQKPSRDICQRGTSLTIQCQVDSQVTMMFWYRQQPGQSLTLIATANQGSEATYESGFVIDKFPISRPNLTFSTLTVSNMSPEDSSIYLCSVGEKETQYFGPGTRLLVL.

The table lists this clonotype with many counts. In DNA, the CDR3 is TGTGCCAGCAGCGCCGAGACAGGGAGGGTCCACGAGCAGTACTTC. This encodes CASSAETGRVHEQYF. The V call is TRBV4-2, the J call TRBJ2-7; tentatively, D is TRBD1 or TRBD2 (7 bases each). Trimming stripped 5 bases from V and 5 bases from J, with 19 bases between. The germline gives CDR1 LGHNA, CDR2 YNFKEQ. This CDR3 has 15 residues.

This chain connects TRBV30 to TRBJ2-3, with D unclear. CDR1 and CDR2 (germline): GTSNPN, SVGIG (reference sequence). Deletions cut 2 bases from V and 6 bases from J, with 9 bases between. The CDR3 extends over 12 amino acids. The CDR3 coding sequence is TGTGCCTGGAGTCCACCCGGGGATACGCAGTATTTT. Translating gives CAWSPPGDTQYF.

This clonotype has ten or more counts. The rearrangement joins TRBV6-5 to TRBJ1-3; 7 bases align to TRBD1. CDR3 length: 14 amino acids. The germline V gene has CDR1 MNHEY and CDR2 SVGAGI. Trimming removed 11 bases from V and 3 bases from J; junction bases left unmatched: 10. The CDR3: CASTTPGGGNTIYF. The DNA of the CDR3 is TGTGCCTCGACTACTCCAGGGGGTGGAAACACCATATATTTT.

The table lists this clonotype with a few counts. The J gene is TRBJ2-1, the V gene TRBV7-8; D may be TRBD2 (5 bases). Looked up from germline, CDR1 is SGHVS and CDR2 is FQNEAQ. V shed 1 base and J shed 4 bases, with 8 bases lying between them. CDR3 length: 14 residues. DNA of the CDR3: TGTGCCAGCAGCTTAGGACGGGAATACAATGAGCAGTTCTTC. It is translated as CASSLGREYNEQFF.

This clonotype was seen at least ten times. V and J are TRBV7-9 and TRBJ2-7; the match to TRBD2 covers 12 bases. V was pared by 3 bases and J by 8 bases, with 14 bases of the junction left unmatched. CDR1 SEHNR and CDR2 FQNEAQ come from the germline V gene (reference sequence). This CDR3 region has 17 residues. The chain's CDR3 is CASSLGLAGSTLEKQYF. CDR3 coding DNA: TGTGCCAGCAGCTTGGGACTAGCGGGTTCTACCCTAGAGAAGCAGTACTTC.

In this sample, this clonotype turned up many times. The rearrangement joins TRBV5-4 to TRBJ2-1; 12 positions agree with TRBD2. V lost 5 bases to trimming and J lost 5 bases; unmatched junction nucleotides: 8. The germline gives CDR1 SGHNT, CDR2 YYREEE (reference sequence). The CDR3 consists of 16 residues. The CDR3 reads CASSSGTSGLHNEQFF. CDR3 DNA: TGTGCCAGCAGTTCCGGGACTAGCGGGCTTCACAATGAGCAGTTCTTC. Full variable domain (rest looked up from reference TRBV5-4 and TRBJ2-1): ETGVTQSPTHLIKTRGQQVTLRCSSQSGHNTVSWYQQALGQGPQFIFQYYREEENGRGNFPPRFSGLQFPNYSSELNVNALELDDSALYLCASSSGTSGLHNEQFFGPGTRLTVL.

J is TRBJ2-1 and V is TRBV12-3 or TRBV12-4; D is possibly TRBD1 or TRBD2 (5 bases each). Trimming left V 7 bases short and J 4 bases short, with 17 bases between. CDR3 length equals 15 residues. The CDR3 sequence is CASKRDGLPYNEQFF. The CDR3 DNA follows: TGTGCCAGCAAAAGGGACGGGTTGCCTTACAATGAGCAGTTCTTC.

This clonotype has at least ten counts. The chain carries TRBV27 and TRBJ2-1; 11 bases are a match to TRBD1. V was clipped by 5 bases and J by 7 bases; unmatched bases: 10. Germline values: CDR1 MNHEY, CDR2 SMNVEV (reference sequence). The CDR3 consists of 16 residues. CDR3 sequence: CASSAKDRGPQNEQFF. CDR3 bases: TGTGCCAGCAGTGCCAAGGACAGGGGGCCTCAAAATGAGCAGTTCTTC.

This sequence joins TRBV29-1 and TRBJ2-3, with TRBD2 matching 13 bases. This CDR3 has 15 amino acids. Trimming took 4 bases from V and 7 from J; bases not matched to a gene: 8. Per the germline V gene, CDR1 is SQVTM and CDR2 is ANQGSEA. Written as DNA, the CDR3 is TGCAGCGTTGGGGGACTAGCGGGGAGTTTCTATACGCAGTATTTT. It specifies CSVGGLAGSFYTQYF.

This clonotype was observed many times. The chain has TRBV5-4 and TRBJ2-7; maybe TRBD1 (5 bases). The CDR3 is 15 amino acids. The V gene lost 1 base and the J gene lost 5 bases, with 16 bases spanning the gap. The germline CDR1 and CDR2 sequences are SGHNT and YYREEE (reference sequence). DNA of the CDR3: TGTGCCAGCAGCTTGACATCGGCAGGGCTCCACGAGCAGTACTTC. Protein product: CASSLTSAGLHEQYF.

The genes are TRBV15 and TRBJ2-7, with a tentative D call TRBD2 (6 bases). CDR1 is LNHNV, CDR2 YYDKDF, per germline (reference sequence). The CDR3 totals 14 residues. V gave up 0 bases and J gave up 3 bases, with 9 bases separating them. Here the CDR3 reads CATSRDRGYYEQYF. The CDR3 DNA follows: TGTGCCACCAGCAGAGATCGGGGGTACTACGAGCAGTACTTC. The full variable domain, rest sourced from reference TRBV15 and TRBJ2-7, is DAMVIQNPRYQVTQFGKPVTLSCSQTLNHNVMYWYQQKSSQAPKLLFHYYDKDFNNEADTPDNFQSRRPNTSFCFLDIRSPGLGDTAMYLCATSRDRGYYEQYFGPGTRLTVT.

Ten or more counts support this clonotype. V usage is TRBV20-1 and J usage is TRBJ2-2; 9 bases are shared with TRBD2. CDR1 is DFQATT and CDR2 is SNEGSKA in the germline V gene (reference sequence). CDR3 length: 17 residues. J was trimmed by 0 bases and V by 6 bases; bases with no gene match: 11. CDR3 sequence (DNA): TGCAGTGCCCAATCCGGGACTAGCTTTACGAACACCGGGGAGCTGTTTTTT. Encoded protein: CSAQSGTSFTNTGELFF.

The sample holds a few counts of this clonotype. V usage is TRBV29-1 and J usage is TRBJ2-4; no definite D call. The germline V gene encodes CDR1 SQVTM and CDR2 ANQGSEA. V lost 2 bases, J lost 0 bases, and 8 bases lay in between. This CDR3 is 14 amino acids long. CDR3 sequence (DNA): TGCAGCGTTGAATTTAGGCTAGCCAAAAACATTCAGTACTTC. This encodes CSVEFRLAKNIQYF.

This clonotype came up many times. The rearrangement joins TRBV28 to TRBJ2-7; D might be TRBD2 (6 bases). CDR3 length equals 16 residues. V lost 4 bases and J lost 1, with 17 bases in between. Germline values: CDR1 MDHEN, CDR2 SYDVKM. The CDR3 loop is CASSSPAGPRSYEQYF. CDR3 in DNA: TGTGCCAGCAGTTCCCCGGCGGGGCCAAGGTCCTACGAGCAGTACTTC. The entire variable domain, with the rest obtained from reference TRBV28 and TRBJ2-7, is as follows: DVKVTQSSRYLVKRTGEKVFLECVQDMDHENMFWYRQDPGLGLRLIYFSYDVKMKEKGDIPEGYSVSREKKERFSLILESASTNQTSMYLCASSSPAGPRSYEQYFGPGTRLTVT.

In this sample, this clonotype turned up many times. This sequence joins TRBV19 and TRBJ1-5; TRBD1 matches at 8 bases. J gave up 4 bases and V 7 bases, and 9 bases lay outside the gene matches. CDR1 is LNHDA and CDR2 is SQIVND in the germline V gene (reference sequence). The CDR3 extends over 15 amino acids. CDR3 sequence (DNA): TGTGCCAGTAACTCTGGGACAGGCTATAATCAGCCCCAGCATTTT. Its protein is CASNSGTGYNQPQHF.

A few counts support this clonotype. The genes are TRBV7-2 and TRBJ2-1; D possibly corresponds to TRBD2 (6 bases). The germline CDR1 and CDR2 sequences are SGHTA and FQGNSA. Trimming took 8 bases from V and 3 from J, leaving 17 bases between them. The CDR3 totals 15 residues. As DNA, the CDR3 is TGTGCCAGCTCGGCGGGGCCGGGAATCTACAATGAGCAGTTCTTC. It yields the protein CASSAGPGIYNEQFF.

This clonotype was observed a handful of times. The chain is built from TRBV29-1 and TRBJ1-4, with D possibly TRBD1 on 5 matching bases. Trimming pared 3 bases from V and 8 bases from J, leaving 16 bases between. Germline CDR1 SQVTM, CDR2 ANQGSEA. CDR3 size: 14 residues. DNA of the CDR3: TGCAGCGTTGAGATGGGGGGTATACGCGAAAAACTGTTTTTT. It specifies CSVEMGGIREKLFF.

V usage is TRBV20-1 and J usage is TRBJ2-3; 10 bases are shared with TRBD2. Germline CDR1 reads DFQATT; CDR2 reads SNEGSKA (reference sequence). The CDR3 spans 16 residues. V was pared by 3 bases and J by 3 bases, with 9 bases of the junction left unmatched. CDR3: CSASPAVAGGTDTQYF. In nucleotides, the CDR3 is TGCAGTGCTAGCCCCGCTGTAGCGGGAGGAACAGATACGCAGTATTTT.

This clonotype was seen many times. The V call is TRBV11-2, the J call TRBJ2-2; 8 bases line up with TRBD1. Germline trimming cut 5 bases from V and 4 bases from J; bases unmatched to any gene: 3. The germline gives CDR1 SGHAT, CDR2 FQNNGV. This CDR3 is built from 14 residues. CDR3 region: CASSRDRPTGELFF. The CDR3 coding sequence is TGTGCCAGCAGCCGGGACAGGCCCACCGGGGAGCTGTTTTTT.

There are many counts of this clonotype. The DNA for the CDR3 is TGTGCCAGCAATGACAGGGGGCCTAATCAGCCCCAGCATTTT. Its protein product is CASNDRGPNQPQHF. This chain joins TRBV27 and TRBJ1-5; TRBD1 matches at 10 bases. Germline V gives CDR1 MNHEY, CDR2 SMNVEV (reference sequence). The J segment lost 4 bases and the V segment lost 7 bases, leaving 4 bases of the junction unmatched. This CDR3 is built from 14 residues.